Shown below are 22 T cell receptor beta chains from a single sample sequenced in a study of CD8+CD57+ T cells in acquired aplastic anemia. Whoever was chosen for sequencing had shown CD8+CD57+ cell expansion by flow cytometry. Genomic DNA was employed as the template in profiling TCR beta VDJ and CDR3. MiXCR was run by TCRdb on the reads, yielding one entry per CDR3 protein. The sample carries 310,000 or so distinct CDR3 sequences, approximately 57% recorded once. The sequenced material came from sorted CD4+, CD8+, or CD8+CD57+ T cells (not recorded which) from PBMCs. The receptors here all came from a human donor with aplastic anemia.

This chain connects TRBV7-2 to TRBJ2-5, with 9 bases matching TRBD1. Germline CDR1 and CDR2: SGHTA and FQGNSA. After removal of 2 bases from V and 4 bases from J, the junction contained 5 bases not matched to a gene. The CDR3 sequence is 15 residues long. CDR3 in amino acids: CASSLWDRVLETQYF. CDR3 bases: TGTGCCAGCAGCTTATGGGACAGGGTATTAGAGACCCAGTACTTC.

The chain carries TRBV7-2 and TRBJ2-5, with D possibly TRBD2 on 6 matching bases. The CDR3 has 13 amino acids. Trimming left V 5 bases short and J 5 bases short, with 12 bases between. Looked up from germline, CDR1 is SGHTA and CDR2 is FQGNSA. CDR3 sequence: CASSRPGLETQYF. The CDR3 DNA reads as TGTGCCAGCAGCCGACCGGGACTCGAGACCCAGTACTTC.

This chain uses TRBV9 with TRBJ1-2, with D unresolved. Trimming removed 3 bases at V and 3 bases at J, with 12 bases between. Per germline, CDR1 SGDLS and CDR2 YYNGEE. The CDR3 has 14 residues. CDR3 nucleotide sequence: TGTGCCAGCAGCGGAGGGAGGGAGGACTATGGCTACACCTTC. This encodes CASSGGREDYGYTF.

The V and J genes are TRBV9 and TRBJ2-3; 8 nucleotides match TRBD1. The CDR3 totals 16 residues. Per germline, CDR1 SGDLS and CDR2 YYNGEE. The junction had 8 bases not matched to a gene; V was cut back by 3 bases and J by 2 bases. The DNA for the CDR3 is TGTGCCAGCAGCGGCACATCCAGGGGGCACACAGATACGCAGTATTTT. Translated: CASSGTSRGHTDTQYF. The whole variable domain, remainder taken from reference TRBV9 and TRBJ2-3, is DSGVTQTPKHLITATGQRVTLRCSPRSGDLSVYWYQQSLDQGLQFLIQYYNGEERAKGNILERFSAQQFPDLHSELNLSSLELGDSALYFCASSGTSRGHTDTQYFGPGTRLTVL.

This CDR3 is CSYDREYGYTF. The CDR3 bases are TGCAGCTACGACAGGGAGTATGGCTACACCTTC. The chain uses TRBV29-1 and TRBJ1-2, with 7 bases matching TRBD1. This CDR3 has 11 residues. Germline V gene sequence: CDR1 SQVTM, CDR2 ANQGSEA. V shed 8 bases and J 5 bases; nucleotides not matched to a gene: 5.

This clonotype was counted ten times or more. The J gene is TRBJ1-2, the V gene TRBV10-3; D remains ambiguous. Trimming removed 4 bases at V and 4 bases at J, with 10 bases between. The CDR3 is made up of 13 amino acids. Germline CDR1 is ENHRY and CDR2 is SYGVKD. CDR3 in amino acids: CAISVEGGYGYTF. The CDR3 DNA follows: TGTGCCATCAGTGTCGAAGGCGGCTATGGCTACACCTTC.

The gene calls are TRBV5-1 and TRBJ2-1, with 8 bases lining up with TRBD2. After removal of 2 bases from V and 7 bases from J, the junction contained 11 bases not matched to a gene. This CDR3 contains 16 residues. Looked up from germline, CDR1 is SGHRS and CDR2 is YFSETQ. The CDR3 loop reads CASSFGVAGPFNEQFF. The CDR3, as DNA: TGCGCCAGCAGCTTTGGCGTAGCGGGACCCTTTAATGAGCAGTTCTTC.

The rearrangement links TRBV9 to TRBJ2-7; TRBD2 matches 15 bases. Looked up from germline, CDR1 is SGDLS and CDR2 is YYNGEE. V was clipped by 1 base and J by 5 bases; unmatched bases: 4. The CDR3 totals 16 residues. Here the CDR3 DNA reads TGTGCCAGCAGCGTATCCGGGACTAGCGGGAGGAACGAGCAGTACTTC. Encoded protein: CASSVSGTSGRNEQYF.

This clonotype was detected only a few times. The CDR3 protein is CASQGSTDTQYF. CDR3 nucleotides: TGCGCCTCACAAGGGTCCACAGATACGCAGTATTTT. The chain carries TRBV4-3 and TRBJ2-3; D not resolved. This CDR3 is 12 amino acids long. Germline V lookup: CDR1 LGHNA, CDR2 YSLEER. Between the trimmed V and J ends, which lost 11 bases and 2 bases, there was a span of 11 bases.

This sequence joins TRBV6-5 and TRBJ2-5; 7 nucleotides align to TRBD1. The CDR3 consists of 14 residues. CDR1 MNHEY and CDR2 SVGAGI come from the germline V gene. V was clipped by 7 bases and J by 5 bases; unmatched bases: 10. CDR3 sequence reads: CASNKDRLSETQYF. The CDR3 nucleotides are TGTGCCAGCAACAAGGACAGGTTGTCGGAGACCCAGTACTTC.

This clonotype was picked up one time. The junction departs from germline at one end; a sequencing error may be responsible. This chain links TRBV29-1 with TRBJ2-5, with D unclear. The CDR3 totals 12 residues. CDR1 and CDR2 (germline): SQVTM, ANQGSEA. CDR3 amino acids: CSVEVGSKTQYF. The CDR3 nucleotides read TGCAGCGTCGAAGTTGGGTCGAAGACCCAGTACTTC.

This clonotype was observed at least ten times. The rearrangement uses TRBV3-1 and TRBJ2-5; D not certain. The V end was cut by 1 base, the J end by 3 bases, with 9 bases between. From germline, CDR1 is LGHDT and CDR2 YNNKEL (reference sequence). The CDR3 is made up of 14 amino acids. CDR3 region: CASSQVGREETQYF. The DNA for the CDR3 is TGTGCCAGCAGCCAAGTCGGTCGGGAAGAGACCCAGTACTTC.

This sequence joins TRBV15 and TRBJ2-3; D is undetermined. Trimming took 0 bases from V and 1 from J, leaving 5 bases between them. This CDR3 has 14 amino acids. CDR1 and CDR2 (germline): LNHNV, YYDKDF (reference sequence). CDR3 region: CATSRDAGTDTQYF. The CDR3 DNA is TGTGCCACCAGCAGAGATGCGGGCACAGATACGCAGTATTTT.

The J gene is TRBJ2-3, the V gene TRBV5-1; tentative D call: TRBD2 (5 bases). There are 12 residues in the CDR3. V was pared by 4 bases and J by 11 bases, with 14 bases between. Germline V gene sequence: CDR1 SGHRS, CDR2 YFSETQ. The CDR3 coding sequence is TGCGCCAGCAGCGCCGGGGTAAATGAGCAGTATTTT. This translates into CASSAGVNEQYF. Drawing the rest from reference TRBV5-1 and TRBJ2-3, the complete variable domain is KAGVTQTPRYLIKTRGQQVTLSCSPISGHRSVSWYQQTPGQGLQFLFEYFSETQRNKGNFPGRFSGRQFSNSRSEMNVSTLELGDSALYLCASSAGVNEQYFGPGTRLTVL.

This chain connects TRBV6-1 to TRBJ2-3; D gene uncertain. This CDR3 comprises 11 residues. Germline V gene data show CDR1 as MNHNS and CDR2 as SASEGT. V lost 3 bases to trimming and J lost 5 bases, with 3 bases between them. The CDR3 loop reads CASSERDTQYF. DNA of the CDR3: TGTGCCAGCAGTGAGCGAGATACGCAGTATTTT.

The chain employs TRBV20-1 and TRBJ2-5; TRBD2 aligns across 10 bases. CDR3 length: 13 amino acids. Germline V CDR1 and CDR2: DFQATT, SNEGSKA (reference sequence). Trimming took 4 bases from V and 8 from J; bases not matched to a gene: 7. The CDR3: CSAISGRGGTQYF. The CDR3 DNA reads TGCAGTGCTATAAGCGGGAGGGGAGGCACCCAGTACTTC.

This clonotype was seen ten or more times. The rearrangement links TRBV12-3 or TRBV12-4 to TRBJ2-1; 11 bases are a match to TRBD2. J gave up 2 bases and V 6 bases, and 6 bases lay outside the gene matches. The CDR3 loop spans 16 amino acids. The CDR3 DNA sequence: TGTGCCAGCAGCCCCGGGACTAGCGGAGCCTACAATGAGCAGTTCTTC. It encodes CASSPGTSGAYNEQFF.

At least ten counts were recorded for this clonotype. V is TRBV19 and J is TRBJ2-3; D gene unclear. V was clipped by 3 bases and J by 0 bases, with 7 bases between them. Germline loops: CDR1 LNHDA, CDR2 SQIVND (reference sequence). The CDR3 extends over 14 amino acids. Written as DNA, the CDR3 is TGTGCCAGTAGTATCCAAACTAGCACAGATACGCAGTATTTT. Amino acid sequence: CASSIQTSTDTQYF.

This clonotype was counted ten times or more. V usage is TRBV3-1 and J usage is TRBJ2-3, with 8 bases lining up with TRBD2. The germline V gene has CDR1 LGHDT and CDR2 YNNKEL (reference sequence). This CDR3 spans 15 amino acids. The V gene end was trimmed by 4 bases and the J gene end by 1 base; junction bases not matched to a gene: 4. The CDR3 reads CASSPAGGRTDTQYF. The CDR3 DNA sequence: TGTGCCAGCAGCCCTGCGGGGGGCCGCACAGATACGCAGTATTTT.

This chain connects TRBV7-2 to TRBJ2-3, with TRBD2 identical over 8 bases. The length of the CDR3 is 15 residues. The junction had 9 bases not matched to a gene; V was cut back by 5 bases and J by 5 bases. Germline CDR1 is SGHTA and CDR2 is FQGNSA. Written as DNA, the CDR3 is TGTGCCAGCAGCCGTACGGGGGGGCTAAGAGATACGCAGTATTTT. It is translated as CASSRTGGLRDTQYF.

A few counts support this clonotype. The J gene is TRBJ1-2, the V gene TRBV9; D ambiguous. The CDR3 extends over 12 amino acids. CDR1 is SGDLS and CDR2 is YYNGEE in the germline V gene. The V end lost 3 bases, the J end lost 0 bases, and 3 bases lay between the germline ends. In DNA form, the CDR3 reads TGTGCCAGCAGCGAGGCTAACTATGGCTACACCTTC. Residues: CASSEANYGYTF.

As for this clonotype: A single base separates this from a much larger clone, so it may be a read error. The CDR3 DNA is TGTGCCAGCAGCCAAGACGGGGATAGCAATCAGCCCCAGCATTTT. Residues: CASSQDGDSNQPQHF. V usage is TRBV7-3 and J usage is TRBJ1-5; no firm D call. Deletions cut 5 bases from V and 0 bases from J, with 11 bases between. Germline values: CDR1 SGHTA, CDR2 FQGTGA. This CDR3 is built from 15 residues.